The clone carrying this TCR beta chain was seen ten or more times. Its antigen is unknown. The data were obtained in a study of CD8+CD57+ T cells in acquired aplastic anemia. Individuals selected for sequencing had exhibited CD8+CD57+ cell expansion on flow cytometry. All patients had severe acquired aplastic anemia. This CDR3 region has 13 residues. Germline values: CDR1 SNHLY, CDR2 FYNNEI. V was cut by 5 bases and J by 1 base, with 8 bases left in between. Genomic DNA constituted the template upon which TCR beta VDJ and CDR3 profiling was performed. In TCRdb, the reads were re-called with MiXCR into one record per CDR3 protein. The data show 210,000 or so distinct CDR3 sequences, around 49% seen once. Study-wide results and limits: Overlap between patients and controls comprised almost 30 CD8+ CDR3 sequences.

This clonotype originated in a human donor with aplastic anemia. This chain joins TRBV2 and TRBJ1-1; a possible D gene is TRBD1 (5 bases). The sample comprised sorted CD4+, CD8+, or CD8+CD57+ T cells (not recorded which) from PBMCs. The DNA of the CDR3 is TGTGCCAGCAGTTTGGACACGAACACTGAAGCTTTCTTT. It codes for CASSLDTNTEAFF.